This TCR beta chain was retrieved from a study of radiation and T cells in renal cell carcinoma. Germline assignment: CDR1 SGHTA and CDR2 FQGNSA. This CDR3 contains 13 residues. The V gene lost 3 bases and the J gene lost 8 bases, with 11 bases spanning the gap. Treatment given: treatment-naive control, cytoreductive nephrectomy. Only in-frame clones appear in the TCRdb table, and some are missing; sequencing was by immunoSEQ multiplex PCR. Found here are some 9,800 clones, approximately 68% of them singletons; the top ten hold 14%. This receptor was taken from a man aged 60-69 years with renal cell carcinoma. The chain couples TRBV7-2 to TRBJ2-1; TRBD1 might be the D (5 bases). This material consisted of tumor tissue, taken from a patient whose treatment was nephrectomy without radiotherapy. CDR3 region: CASSLNKGYEQFF. The CDR3 DNA follows: TGTGCCAGCAGCTTGAACAAGGGGTATGAGCAGTTCTTC.